This entry concerns a single TCR beta chain. Antigen specificity is unknown. The data are from a study of cytomegalovirus exposure and HLA in healthy donors. The study's findings and limits: Some public TCRs appeared in many individuals, while most sequences were rare. In a later analysis, TCR beta V- and J-gene trimming was associated with a missense DCLRE1C variant.

The PCR had 60 Vbeta and 13 Jbeta primers. The assay was immunoSEQ multiplex PCR, and TCRdb's table has in-frame clones only and misses some. The sample shows under 200,000 clones, approximately 70% of them seen only once. Germline values: CDR1 WNHNN, CDR2 SYGVQD (reference sequence). Trimming cost V 6 bases and J 6 bases, with 15 bases left between them. The CDR3 covers 14 residues. This TCR came from a woman in her twenties or thirties in good health and CMV-seronegative. The specimen sequenced was PBMCs. The chain employs TRBV10-1 and TRBJ2-1; D is unclear. Here the CDR3 reads CASSWATGRNEQFF. CDR3 nucleotide sequence: TGCGCCAGCAGCTGGGCAACTGGGCGCAATGAGCAGTTCTTC.